The 5 T cell receptor beta chains listed next were all sequenced from one sample in a study of vaccination and CD4 T cells after COVID-19. Stated treatment: roughly 11-day PBMC culture with coronavirus spike peptide pools or control peptides (ViraFEST assay). Prior to the COVID-19 pandemic (2011-2018), the unexposed donor's CD4+ T cells were collected. Sequenced with the Oncomine TCR Beta short-read assay was DNA taken from cultured CD4+ T cells. TCRdb recomputed calls from the PCR reads with MiXCR, one row per CDR3 protein. The table lists 6,600 or so distinct CDR3 sequences, about a third of them singletons. Antigen specificity for these receptors is unknown. Material: CD4+ T cells from blood, cultured in vitro. Every receptor here comes from a human donor in good health.

The chain recombines TRBV5-1 with TRBJ2-2, with 9 bases matching TRBD1. The V segment lost 1 base and the J segment 4 bases; nucleotides outside the gene matches: 8. Germline lookup yields CDR1 SGHRS and CDR2 YFSETQ. CDR3 length: 17 amino acids. Written as DNA, the CDR3 is TGCGCCAGCAGCTTGATTGGACAGGGGAGTGCCACCGGGGAGCTGTTTTTT. Translated: CASSLIGQGSATGELFF. The full variable domain, its missing parts supplied by reference TRBV5-1 and TRBJ2-2, is KAGVTQTPRYLIKTRGQQVTLSCSPISGHRSVSWYQQTPGQGLQFLFEYFSETQRNKGNFPGRFSGRQFSNSRSEMNVSTLELGDSALYLCASSLIGQGSATGELFFGEGSRLTVL.

The rearrangement joins TRBV20-1 to TRBJ2-1, with 7 bases that match TRBD2. The germline gives CDR1 DFQATT, CDR2 SNEGSKA (reference sequence). CDR3 length: 12 amino acids. V trimming: 2 bases; J trimming: 5 bases; junction bases outside the gene matches: 0. The DNA for the CDR3 is TGCAGTGCTAGACTAGCGGACAATGAGCAGTTCTTC. Its protein product is CSARLADNEQFF.

CDR3 DNA: TGTGCTAGTGGTTTTAGTCAGTTAGGCGGCTACACCTTC. Amino acid sequence: CASGFSQLGGYTF. The chain is built from TRBV12-5 and TRBJ1-2; D remains ambiguous. CDR3 length: 13 amino acids. CDR1 and CDR2 (germline): LGHNT, FRNRAP. The V end was cut by 3 bases, the J end by 8 bases, with 13 bases between.

The rearrangement joins TRBV29-1 to TRBJ1-5; D is perhaps TRBD1 (5 bases). This CDR3 has 13 residues. Germline V gives CDR1 SQVTM, CDR2 ANQGSEA. V lost 5 bases, J lost 4 bases, and 12 bases lay in between. The CDR3 sequence is CSVREGDNQPQHF. CDR3 bases: TGCAGCGTTCGAGAAGGGGATAATCAGCCCCAGCATTTT.

J is TRBJ1-5 and V is TRBV12-3 or TRBV12-4; 7 bases are shared with TRBD1. The CDR3 consists of 14 residues. Trimming at V came to 4 bases and at J to 7 bases, leaving 7 bases not matched to a gene. The CDR3 loop is CASSSTQGPQPQHF. CDR3 DNA sequence: TGTGCCAGCAGTTCAACACAGGGGCCCCAGCCCCAGCATTTT.